The 22 T cell receptor beta chains below were found in one sample sequenced in a study of regulatory T cells in long-lasting Graves disease. Investigators prepared the TCR beta libraries by applying iRepertoire HTBI primers and Arm-PCR of CDR3 regions. TCRdb re-derived calls from the multiplex PCR reads in MiXCR, one entry per CDR3 protein. The sample lists fewer than 600,000 distinct CDR3 sequences, approximately 23% seen once, with roughly 13% in the top ten. Documented time point: persistent/refractory GD, antithyroid drugs over 5 years with positive TRAb. The TCR library used RNA extracted from PBMCs. Sequencing used peripheral blood mononuclear cells (PBMCs), obtained when the disease was refractory, from a patient treated with antithyroid drugs. Receptors originate from a female donor with Graves disease.

V and J are TRBV6-1 and TRBJ1-2; possible D gene TRBD1, 5 bases. This CDR3 spans 14 amino acids. Looked up from germline, CDR1 is MNHNS and CDR2 is SASEGT. Trimming took off 6 bases at V and 6 bases at J, with 17 bases between the two ends. In nucleotides, the CDR3 is TGTGCCAGCAGCAAACCGACAGTGATCGATGGCTACACCTTC. Its protein product is CASSKPTVIDGYTF.

This clonotype was found many times. V is TRBV24-1 and J is TRBJ2-5; D is perhaps TRBD2 (5 bases). Germline V gene data show CDR1 as KGHDR and CDR2 as SFDVKD. V was pared by 3 bases and J by 5 bases, with 6 bases between. The CDR3 spans 12 residues. CDR3 in DNA: TGTGCCACCAGTGATACTAGGGAGACCCAGTACTTC. Its translation: CATSDTRETQYF.

To note about this clonotype: A read error is possible here, since a much larger clone lies one base away. In nucleotides, the CDR3 is TGTGCCAGCAGTTTTTCTCTGCCCGGGGAGCTGTCTTTT. It yields the protein CASSFSLPGELSF. The J gene is TRBJ2-2, the V gene TRBV12-3 or TRBV12-4, with D possibly being TRBD2 (5 bases). CDR3 length: 13 amino acids.

In this sample, this clonotype turned up many times. CDR3 nucleotide sequence: TGTGCCAGCAACGGAGGGGGCATCAACGAGCAGTACTTC. Translating it yields CASNGGGINEQYF. The chain joins TRBV2 to TRBJ2-7; TRBD1 might be the D (7 bases). Germline assignment: CDR1 SNHLY and CDR2 FYNNEI. The CDR3 sequence is 13 residues long. The ends were cut back, 7 bases at V and 5 bases at J, with 15 bases in the middle.

The rearrangement joins TRBV12-3 or TRBV12-4 to TRBJ1-5; D ambiguous. V lost 5 bases and J 6 bases, leaving 11 bases between the germline ends. The CDR3 covers 13 residues. The CDR3 here is CASSADLVQPQHF. The CDR3 DNA reads TGTGCCAGCAGTGCCGACCTGGTTCAGCCCCAGCATTTT.

This clonotype was observed a single time. The genes are TRBV20-1 and TRBJ1-5; no firm D call. This CDR3 has 13 amino acids. Per the germline V gene, CDR1 is DFQATT and CDR2 is SNEGSKA (reference sequence). Trimming pared 2 bases from V and 1 base from J, leaving 6 bases between. The CDR3 sequence is CSARTESNQPQHF. For the CDR3, the DNA is TGCAGTGCTAGAACGGAGAGCAATCAGCCCCAGCATTTT.

This clonotype appeared many times. This chain uses TRBV12-3 or TRBV12-4 with TRBJ1-5; D is perhaps TRBD1 (6 bases). The CDR3 runs 14 residues. The germline V and J ends were trimmed by 7 bases and 1 base, with 11 bases remaining between them. The CDR3 nucleotides are TGTGCCAGCACTCAGGGGTTAAGCAATCAGCCCCAGCATTTT. This gives the protein CASTQGLSNQPQHF.

This clonotype has at least ten counts. The chain joins TRBV11-2 to TRBJ1-1; D not resolved. The germline V gene has CDR1 SGHAT and CDR2 FQNNGV. The CDR3 length is 12 residues. V lost 0 bases and J lost 9, with 8 bases in between. The CDR3 DNA reads as TGTGCCAGCAGCTTAGAGATTTGGAAAGCTTTCTTT. This encodes CASSLEIWKAFF.

Many counts were recorded for this clonotype. The V gene is TRBV29-1, the J gene TRBJ1-1; D might be TRBD1 (5 bases). V was clipped by 8 bases and J by 5 bases, with 15 bases between them. Germline-derived CDR1 and CDR2 are SQVTM and ANQGSEA. This CDR3 is 12 amino acids long. The DNA of the CDR3 is TGCAGCTTAGGCGGGGGTGGGACTGAAGCTTTCTTT. This translates into CSLGGGGTEAFF.

This clonotype was detected only a few times. V is TRBV27 and J is TRBJ1-1; 9 positions match TRBD1. This CDR3 comprises 14 residues. CDR1 is MNHEY and CDR2 is SMNVEV in the germline V gene (reference sequence). Germline trimming cut 6 bases from V and 3 bases from J; bases unmatched to any gene: 5. CDR3 sequence reads: CASSIGTGYTEAFF. CDR3 bases: TGTGCCAGCAGCATCGGGACAGGGTACACTGAAGCTTTCTTT.

In its sample, this clonotype was seen a few times. The chain couples TRBV7-2 to TRBJ2-6; unclear D gene. The V and J ends lost 6 bases and 4 bases respectively, with 10 bases between them. The CDR3 is 14 residues long. CDR1 SGHTA and CDR2 FQGNSA come from the germline V gene. The DNA for the CDR3 is TGTGCCAGCAGAAGGGCCACCGGGGCCAACGTCCTGACTTTC. Its protein is CASRRATGANVLTF.

The rearrangement joins TRBV5-5 to TRBJ2-5; no reliable D call. CDR1 SGHKS and CDR2 YYEKEE come from the germline V gene (reference sequence). This CDR3 spans 13 amino acids. Deletions cut 9 bases from V and 0 bases from J, with 12 bases between. CDR3 in amino acids: CATLTDYQETQYF. CDR3 nucleotide sequence: TGTGCCACCCTGACTGATTACCAAGAGACCCAGTACTTC.

The table lists this clonotype with many counts. The gene calls are TRBV28 and TRBJ1-6; D possibly corresponds to TRBD1 (5 bases). V lost 5 bases, J lost 10 bases, and 18 bases lay in between. The CDR3 has 15 amino acids. Per germline, CDR1 MDHEN and CDR2 SYDVKM. The CDR3 region is CASSPFGRGGSPLHF. For the CDR3, the DNA is TGTGCCAGCAGTCCCTTTGGTAGGGGTGGGTCACCCCTCCACTTT.

The chain links TRBV19 to TRBJ1-5; 7 bases align to TRBD1. With V trimmed by 4 bases and J by 0 bases, 6 bases remained unmatched. The germline CDR1 and CDR2 sequences are LNHDA and SQIVND (reference sequence). This CDR3 is 16 amino acids long. CDR3 sequence (DNA): TGTGCCAGTAGTAAATTGACAGGGAATAGCAATCAGCCCCAGCATTTT. This encodes CASSKLTGNSNQPQHF.

To note about this clonotype: Possible read error: a much larger clone is one base away. The chain combines TRBV7-8 with TRBJ1-2; D ambiguous. Per germline, CDR1 SGHVS and CDR2 FQNEAQ. This CDR3 is 14 amino acids long. CDR3 coding DNA: TGTGCCAGCAGCTTAGGATCAGATTTCTATGGCTGCACCTTC. This gives the protein CASSLGSDFYGCTF. The variable domain in full, completed from reference TRBV7-8 and TRBJ1-2, reads GAGVSQSPRYKVAKRGQDVALRCDPISGHVSLFWYQQALGQGPEFLTYFQNEAQLDKSGLPSDRFFAERPEGSVSTLKIQRTQQEDSAVYLCASSLGSDFYGCTFGSGTRLTVV.

This clonotype was counted between two and nine times. The chain carries TRBV6-1 and TRBJ1-2; D possibly corresponds to TRBD1 (6 bases). V was pared by 8 bases and J by 7 bases, with 17 bases between. The CDR3 has 13 residues. Germline CDR1 reads MNHNS; CDR2 reads SASEGT. CDR3 in DNA: TGTGCCAGCCCGGTGGGGGGGGCGGGTGGCTACACCTTC. It encodes CASPVGGAGGYTF.

In this sample, this clonotype turned up many times. The chain links TRBV24-1 to TRBJ1-1; D ambiguous. The CDR3 runs to 12 residues. Trimming took 7 bases from V and 4 from J, leaving 9 bases between them. Germline loops: CDR1 KGHDR, CDR2 SFDVKD. The CDR3 loop is CATRGEGTEAFF. DNA of the CDR3: TGTGCCACCAGAGGCGAGGGCACTGAAGCTTTCTTT.

V usage is TRBV5-1 and J usage is TRBJ2-1; D not certain. The CDR3 totals 13 residues. Germline V lookup: CDR1 SGHRS, CDR2 YFSETQ. The V gene lost 7 bases and the J gene lost 4 bases, with 12 bases spanning the gap. The CDR3 spells CASAHLPYNEQFF. The CDR3 region has the DNA TGCGCCAGCGCCCATCTACCTTACAATGAGCAGTTCTTC.

This clonotype came up a few times. V is TRBV20-1 and J is TRBJ2-7, with 11 bases matching TRBD2. The CDR3 sequence is 14 residues long. Trimming removed 5 bases from V and 0 bases from J; junction bases left unmatched: 3. Germline assignment: CDR1 DFQATT and CDR2 SNEGSKA (reference sequence). CDR3 region: CSAATSGDSYEQYF. The CDR3 DNA sequence: TGCAGTGCTGCGACTAGCGGGGACTCCTACGAGCAGTACTTC.

This clonotype turned up a few times. This sequence joins TRBV12-3 or TRBV12-4 and TRBJ2-1; 8 bases agree with TRBD2. With 5 bases clipped from V and 9 bases from J, the junction kept 9 bases outside the gene matches. This CDR3 has 14 residues. The CDR3 nucleotides are TGTGCCAGCAGTGCCAGCGGGAGCTCTGTTGAGCAGTTCTTC. This translates into CASSASGSSVEQFF.

The chain recombines TRBV28 with TRBJ2-7; the match to TRBD1 covers 7 bases. V lost 6 bases to trimming and J lost 2 bases; unmatched junction nucleotides: 4. This CDR3 comprises 13 residues. Germline V gives CDR1 MDHEN, CDR2 SYDVKM. For the CDR3, the DNA is TGTGCCAGCAGGGACAGGAGCACCTACGAGCAGTACTTC. It translates to CASRDRSTYEQYF.

This clonotype was counted a few times. This clone may be a read error of a much larger clone one base away. As the CDR3 is not closed by the conserved phenylalanine or tryptophan, this likely results from a read error. This chain joins TRBV28 and TRBJ1-1; D is undetermined. The CDR3 is 9 residues long. Trimming stripped 9 bases from V and 6 bases from J, with 5 bases between. CDR1 MDHEN and CDR2 SYDVKM come from the germline V gene. CDR3 sequence reads: CASNPEAFS. Written as DNA, the CDR3 is TGTGCCAGTAACCCTGAAGCTTTCTCT.